This T cell receptor (beta chain) is from a study of T cells in Graves' hyperthyroidism and ophthalmopathy. Findings and caveats of the study: In blood, most of the thyroid clonotypes expanded above 0.001 were also present. Patients with ophthalmopathy were separated from those with stable hyperthyroidism by a 13 V-J model.

About this clonotype: The antigen is unknown.

RNA transcripts served as the template for amplifying TCR beta CDR3 regions. Researchers ran a first-round RT-PCR on the TCR CDR3 using the HTBI primer set. Via MiXCR, TCRdb re-called the multiplex PCR reads, giving one row per CDR3 protein. The table has hundreds of thousands of distinct CDR3 sequences, around 38% seen once. Patients aged 18 to 65 had newly diagnosed hyperthyroidism of under 2 months' duration. Clinical symptoms, serum thyroxine, TRAb, thyroid ultrasound and orbital computed tomography established diagnosis. Sequencing was carried out using blood. The TCR comes from a man between 18 and 35 years old with Graves' hyperthyroidism.

CDR3: CATKKQGTTNEKLFF. Here the CDR3 DNA reads TGTGCCACCAAGAAACAGGGGACAACTAATGAAAAACTGTTTTTT. V is TRBV2 and J is TRBJ1-4, with TRBD1 matching 7 bases. CDR1 is SNHLY and CDR2 is FYNNEI in the germline V gene. The CDR3 length is 15 residues. After removal of 10 bases from V and 0 bases from J, the junction contained 8 bases not matched to a gene.